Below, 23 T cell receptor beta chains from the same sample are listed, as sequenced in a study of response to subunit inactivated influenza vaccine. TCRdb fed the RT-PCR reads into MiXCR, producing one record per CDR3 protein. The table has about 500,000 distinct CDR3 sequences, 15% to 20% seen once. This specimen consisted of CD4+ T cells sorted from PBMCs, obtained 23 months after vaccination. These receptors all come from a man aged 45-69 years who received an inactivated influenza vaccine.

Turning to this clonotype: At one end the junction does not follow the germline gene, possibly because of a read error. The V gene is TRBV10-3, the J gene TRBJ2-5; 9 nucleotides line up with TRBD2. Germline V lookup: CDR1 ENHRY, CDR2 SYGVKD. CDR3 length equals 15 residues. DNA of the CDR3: TGTGCCATCAGTGAGTCTGGGACTAGCCAAGGGACCCAGTACTTC. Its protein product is CAISESGTSQGTQYF.

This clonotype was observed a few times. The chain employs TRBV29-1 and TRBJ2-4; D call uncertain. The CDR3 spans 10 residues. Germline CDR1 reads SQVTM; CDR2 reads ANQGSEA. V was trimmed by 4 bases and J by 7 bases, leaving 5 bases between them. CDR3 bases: TGCAGCGTTGGCCAGAACATTCAGTACTTC. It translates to CSVGQNIQYF. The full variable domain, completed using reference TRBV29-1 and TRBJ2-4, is SAVISQKPSRDICQRGTSLTIQCQVDSQVTMMFWYRQQPGQSLTLIATANQGSEATYESGFVIDKFPISRPNLTFSTLTVSNMSPEDSSIYLCSVGQNIQYFGAGTRLSVL.

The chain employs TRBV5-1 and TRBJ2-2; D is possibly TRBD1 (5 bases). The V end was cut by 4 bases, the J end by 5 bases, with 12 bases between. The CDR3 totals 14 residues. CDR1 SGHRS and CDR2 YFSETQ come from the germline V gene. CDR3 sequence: CASSPRVITGELFF. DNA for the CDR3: TGCGCCAGCAGCCCCAGGGTAATTACCGGGGAGCTGTTTTTT.

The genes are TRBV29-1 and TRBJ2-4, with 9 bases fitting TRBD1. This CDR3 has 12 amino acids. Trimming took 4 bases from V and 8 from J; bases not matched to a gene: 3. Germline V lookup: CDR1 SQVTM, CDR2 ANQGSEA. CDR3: CSVVQGADIQYF. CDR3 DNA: TGCAGCGTTGTACAGGGGGCAGACATTCAGTACTTC.

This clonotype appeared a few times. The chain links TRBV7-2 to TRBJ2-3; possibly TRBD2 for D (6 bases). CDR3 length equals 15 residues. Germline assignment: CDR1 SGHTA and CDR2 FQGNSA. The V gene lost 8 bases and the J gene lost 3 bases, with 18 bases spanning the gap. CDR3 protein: CASSIRGTQTDTQYF. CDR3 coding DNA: TGTGCCAGCTCCATCCGCGGGACCCAAACAGATACGCAGTATTTT. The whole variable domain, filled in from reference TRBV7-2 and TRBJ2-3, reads GAGVSQSPSNKVTEKGKDVELRCDPISGHTALYWYRQSLGQGLEFLIYFQGNSAPDKSGLPSDRFSAERTGGSVSTLTIQRTQQEDSAVYLCASSIRGTQTDTQYFGPGTRLTVL.

CDR3 in amino acids: CASSMGYPYNEQFF. The CDR3 DNA is TGTGCCAGTAGTATGGGGTACCCCTACAATGAGCAGTTCTTC. V is TRBV19 and J is TRBJ2-1; D unclear. V was trimmed by 3 bases and J by 2 bases, leaving 8 bases between them. The length of the CDR3 is 14 residues. Germline values: CDR1 LNHDA, CDR2 SQIVND (reference sequence).

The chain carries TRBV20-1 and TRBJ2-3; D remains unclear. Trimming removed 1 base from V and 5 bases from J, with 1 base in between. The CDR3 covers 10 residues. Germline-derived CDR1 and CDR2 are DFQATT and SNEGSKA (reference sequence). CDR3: CSARVDTQYF. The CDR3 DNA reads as TGCAGTGCTAGAGTAGATACGCAGTATTTT.

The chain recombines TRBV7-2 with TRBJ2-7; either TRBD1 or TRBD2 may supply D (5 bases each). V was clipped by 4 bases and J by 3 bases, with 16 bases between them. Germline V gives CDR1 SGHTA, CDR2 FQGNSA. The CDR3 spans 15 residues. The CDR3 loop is CASSSQLGVGYEQYF. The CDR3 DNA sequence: TGTGCCAGCAGCTCACAGCTGGGGGTTGGCTACGAGCAGTACTTC.

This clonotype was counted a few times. CDR3 bases: TGCAGTGCCCCTCCTTTCGGAGGAGACTACGAGCAGTACTTC. The encoded protein is CSAPPFGGDYEQYF. The chain employs TRBV20-1 and TRBJ2-7, with D perhaps matching TRBD2 (5 bases). From germline, CDR1 is DFQATT and CDR2 SNEGSKA (reference sequence). V gave up 6 bases and J gave up 3 bases, with 18 bases separating them. The CDR3 consists of 14 residues.

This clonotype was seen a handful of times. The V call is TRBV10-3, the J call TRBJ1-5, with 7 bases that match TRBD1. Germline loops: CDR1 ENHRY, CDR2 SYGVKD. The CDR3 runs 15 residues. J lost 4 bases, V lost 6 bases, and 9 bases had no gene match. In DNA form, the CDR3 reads TGTGCCATCAGCGAGGCCCGGACAGGAAATCAGCCCCAGCATTTT. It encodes CAISEARTGNQPQHF.

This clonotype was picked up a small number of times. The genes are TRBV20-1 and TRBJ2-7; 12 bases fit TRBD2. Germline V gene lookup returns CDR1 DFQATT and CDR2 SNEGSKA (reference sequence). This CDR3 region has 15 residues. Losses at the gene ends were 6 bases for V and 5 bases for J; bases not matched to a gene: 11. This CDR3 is CSARSLAGGPHEQYF. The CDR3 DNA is TGCAGTGCGCGGTCTCTAGCGGGAGGGCCCCACGAGCAGTACTTC.

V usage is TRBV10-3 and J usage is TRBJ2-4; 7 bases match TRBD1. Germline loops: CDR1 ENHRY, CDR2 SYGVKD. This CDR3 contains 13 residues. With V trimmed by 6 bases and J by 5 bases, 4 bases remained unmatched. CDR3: CAIRGTDENIQYF. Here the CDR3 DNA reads TGTGCCATCAGAGGGACAGACGAAAACATTCAGTACTTC.

For the CDR3, the DNA is TGCAGTGCTAGAGGAAGGACAGTTTGGGATTCACCCCTCCACTTT. This encodes CSARGRTVWDSPLHF. The chain combines TRBV20-1 with TRBJ1-6; D may be TRBD1 (6 bases). Germline lookup yields CDR1 DFQATT and CDR2 SNEGSKA (reference sequence). The CDR3 is 15 residues long. With 1 base removed from V and 8 bases from J, the gap between germline ends came to 15 bases.

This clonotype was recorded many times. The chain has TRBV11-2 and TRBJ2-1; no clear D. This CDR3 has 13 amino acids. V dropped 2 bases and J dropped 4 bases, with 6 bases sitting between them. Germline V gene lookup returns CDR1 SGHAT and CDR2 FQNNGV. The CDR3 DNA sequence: TGTGCCAGCAGCTTAAACAGTTACAATGAGCAGTTCTTC. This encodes CASSLNSYNEQFF.

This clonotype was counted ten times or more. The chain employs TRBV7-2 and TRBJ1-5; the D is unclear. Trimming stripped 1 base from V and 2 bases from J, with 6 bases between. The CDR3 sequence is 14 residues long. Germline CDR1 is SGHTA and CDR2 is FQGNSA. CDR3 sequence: CASSLVFRNQPQHF. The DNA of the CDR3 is TGTGCCAGCAGCTTAGTTTTTCGCAATCAGCCCCAGCATTTT.

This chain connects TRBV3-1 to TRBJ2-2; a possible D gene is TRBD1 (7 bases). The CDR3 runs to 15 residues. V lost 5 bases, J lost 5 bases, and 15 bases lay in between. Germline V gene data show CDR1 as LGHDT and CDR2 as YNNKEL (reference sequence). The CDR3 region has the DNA TGTGCCAGCAGCTCCCGACAGGGACTTACCGGGGAGCTGTTTTTT. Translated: CASSSRQGLTGELFF.

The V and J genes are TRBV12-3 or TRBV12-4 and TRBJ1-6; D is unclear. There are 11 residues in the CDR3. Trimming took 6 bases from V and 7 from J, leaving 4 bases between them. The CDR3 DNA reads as TGTGCCAGCAGGGCCAATTCACCCCTCCACTTT. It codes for CASRANSPLHF.

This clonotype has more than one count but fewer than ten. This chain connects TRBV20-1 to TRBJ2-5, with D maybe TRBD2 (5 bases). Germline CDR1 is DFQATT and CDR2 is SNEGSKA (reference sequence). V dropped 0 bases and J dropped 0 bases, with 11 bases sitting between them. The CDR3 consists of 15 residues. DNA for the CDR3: TGCAGTGCTAGAGATCCTAGCATAAACCAAGAGACCCAGTACTTC. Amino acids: CSARDPSINQETQYF.

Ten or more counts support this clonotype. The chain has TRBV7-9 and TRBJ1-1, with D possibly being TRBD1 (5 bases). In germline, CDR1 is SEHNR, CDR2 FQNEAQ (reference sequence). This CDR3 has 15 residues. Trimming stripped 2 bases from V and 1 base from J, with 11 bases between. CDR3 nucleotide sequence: TGTGCCAGCAGCTTACGGGGGTCGGGGAACACTGAAGCTTTCTTT. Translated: CASSLRGSGNTEAFF.

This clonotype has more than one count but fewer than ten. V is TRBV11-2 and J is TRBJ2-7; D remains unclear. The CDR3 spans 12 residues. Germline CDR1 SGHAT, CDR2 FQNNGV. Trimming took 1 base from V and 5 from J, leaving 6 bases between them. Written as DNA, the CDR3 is TGTGCCAGCAGCTTAGGGCGCCACGAGCAGTACTTC. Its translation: CASSLGRHEQYF.

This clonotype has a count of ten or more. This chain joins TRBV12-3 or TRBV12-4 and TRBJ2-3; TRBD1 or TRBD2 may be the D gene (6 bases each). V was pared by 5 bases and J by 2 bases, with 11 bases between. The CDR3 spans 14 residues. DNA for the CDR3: TGTGCCAGCAGTCCCCGGGGGCTCACAGATACGCAGTATTTT. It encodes CASSPRGLTDTQYF.

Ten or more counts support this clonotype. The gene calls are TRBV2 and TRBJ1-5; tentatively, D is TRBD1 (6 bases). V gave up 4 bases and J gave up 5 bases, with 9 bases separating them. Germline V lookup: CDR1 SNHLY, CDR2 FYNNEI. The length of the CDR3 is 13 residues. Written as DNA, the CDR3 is TGTGCCAGCAGTGGTGGGACATATCAGCCCCAGCATTTT. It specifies CASSGGTYQPQHF.

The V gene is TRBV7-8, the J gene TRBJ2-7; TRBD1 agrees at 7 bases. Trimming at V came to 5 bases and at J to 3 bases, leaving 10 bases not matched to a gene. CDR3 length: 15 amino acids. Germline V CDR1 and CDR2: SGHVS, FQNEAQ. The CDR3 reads CASSRRQGPYYEQYF. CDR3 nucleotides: TGTGCCAGCAGCCGGCGACAGGGCCCCTACTACGAGCAGTACTTC. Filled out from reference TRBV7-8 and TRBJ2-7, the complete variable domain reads GAGVSQSPRYKVAKRGQDVALRCDPISGHVSLFWYQQALGQGPEFLTYFQNEAQLDKSGLPSDRFFAERPEGSVSTLKIQRTQQEDSAVYLCASSRRQGPYYEQYFGPGTRLTVT.